Below are 10 T cell receptor beta chains sequenced from a single sample in a study of T-cell reconstitution after alpha-beta-depleted transplantation in children. TCRbeta library construction was performed incorporating unique molecular identifiers. TCRdb fed the PCR reads into MiXCR, producing one record per CDR3 protein. The sample includes 250,000 to 300,000 distinct CDR3 sequences, about 9.4% of them seen just once. Here the sequenced sample was PBMCs, taken before TCRalphabeta/CD19-depleted stem cell transplant. The receptors were gathered from a boy younger than two with acute myeloid leukemia, due to receive a stem cell transplant.

The table lists this clonotype with many counts. The V call is TRBV6-1, the J call TRBJ1-6; no definite D call. V dropped 7 bases and J dropped 7 bases, with 20 bases sitting between them. This CDR3 is 16 amino acids long. CDR1 and CDR2 (germline): MNHNS, SASEGT. CDR3 in amino acids: CASTSYQGRSNSPLHF. CDR3 nucleotide sequence: TGTGCCAGCACCTCTTACCAAGGACGCTCAAATTCACCCCTCCACTTT.

The rearrangement links TRBV9 to TRBJ2-5; 8 bases match TRBD1. Per germline, CDR1 SGDLS and CDR2 YYNGEE. The junction had 4 bases not matched to a gene; V was cut back by 0 bases and J by 6 bases. The CDR3 is 14 amino acids. Written as DNA, the CDR3 is TGTGCCAGCAGCGTAGGACAGGGGAGACAGACCCAGTACTTC. Amino acids: CASSVGQGRQTQYF. The entire variable domain, with the rest obtained from reference TRBV9 and TRBJ2-5, is as follows: DSGVTQTPKHLITATGQRVTLRCSPRSGDLSVYWYQQSLDQGLQFLIQYYNGEERAKGNILERFSAQQFPDLHSELNLSSLELGDSALYFCASSVGQGRQTQYFGPGTRLLVL.

The table lists this clonotype with many counts. The V call is TRBV5-1, the J call TRBJ2-5; TRBD1 aligns across 8 bases. V lost 1 base and J lost 5; bases outside the gene matches: 4. Per germline, CDR1 SGHRS and CDR2 YFSETQ. There are 14 residues in the CDR3. This CDR3 reads CASSLRTGLETQYF. CDR3 sequence (DNA): TGCGCCAGCAGCTTGAGGACAGGGTTGGAGACCCAGTACTTC. Together with reference TRBV5-1 and TRBJ2-5, the CDR3 gives the full variable domain: KAGVTQTPRYLIKTRGQQVTLSCSPISGHRSVSWYQQTPGQGLQFLFEYFSETQRNKGNFPGRFSGRQFSNSRSEMNVSTLELGDSALYLCASSLRTGLETQYFGPGTRLLVL.

This clonotype came up a few times. The chain links TRBV11-2 to TRBJ2-5, with D possibly matching TRBD1 (6 bases). The ends were cut back, 5 bases at V and 4 bases at J, with 17 bases in the middle. Per the germline V gene, CDR1 is SGHAT and CDR2 is FQNNGV. The CDR3 totals 15 residues. The CDR3 DNA follows: TGTGCCAGCAGCACTATGACAGGCCAAGGAGAGACCCAGTACTTC. Residues: CASSTMTGQGETQYF. Full variable domain (remainder filled in from reference TRBV11-2 and TRBJ2-5): EAGVAQSPRYKIIEKRQSVAFWCNPISGHATLYWYQQILGQGPKLLIQFQNNGVVDDSQLPKDRFSAERLKGVDSTLKIQPAKLEDSAVYLCASSTMTGQGETQYFGPGTRLLVL.

Ten or more counts support this clonotype. The chain recombines TRBV7-2 with TRBJ1-2; TRBD1 agrees at 7 bases. J gave up 8 bases and V 0 bases, and 12 bases lay outside the gene matches. The CDR3 extends over 16 amino acids. Germline V gene data show CDR1 as SGHTA and CDR2 as FQGNSA. CDR3 bases: TGTGCCAGCAGCTTAGCCCGGCAGGGGGGTTCTTTAGGCTACACCTTC. Protein sequence: CASSLARQGGSLGYTF.

V and J are TRBV13 and TRBJ2-6; tentative D call: TRBD1 (5 bases). This CDR3 region has 14 residues. Trimming removed 5 bases at V and 2 bases at J, with 7 bases between. Germline V gives CDR1 PRHDT, CDR2 FYEKMQ (reference sequence). CDR3 coding DNA: TGTGCCAGCAGCCCAGGGACTGGGGCCAACGTCCTGACTTTC. Translated, it gives CASSPGTGANVLTF.

As concerns this clonotype: Being one base from a much bigger clone, this may be a read error. The V gene is TRBV5-1, the J gene TRBJ2-5, with 7 positions matching TRBD1. CDR1 SGHRS and CDR2 YFSETQ come from the germline V gene. This CDR3 contains 14 residues. The CDR3 spells CASSFDRVQESQYF. DNA for the CDR3: TGCGCCAGCAGCTTCGACAGGGTCCAAGAGAGCCAGTACTTC.

In this sample, this clonotype turned up many times. The V and J genes are TRBV29-1 and TRBJ2-2, with a possible D match to TRBD2 (6 bases). The CDR3 spans 13 residues. Trimming left V 4 bases short and J 6 bases short, with 12 bases between. CDR1 and CDR2 from the germline V gene are SQVTM and ANQGSEA. Here the CDR3 reads CSVGGERAGELFF. The CDR3 nucleotides are TGCAGCGTTGGGGGGGAGAGGGCCGGGGAGCTGTTTTTT.

This clonotype was seen many times. The chain recombines TRBV7-6 with TRBJ2-7, with 8 bases matching TRBD1. V trimming: 5 bases; J trimming: 4 bases; junction bases outside the gene matches: 7. The germline CDR1 and CDR2 sequences are SGHVS and FNYEAQ. The length of the CDR3 is 14 residues. The CDR3 region is CASSQGQGEYEQYF. Written as DNA, the CDR3 is TGTGCCAGCAGCCAAGGACAGGGCGAGTACGAGCAGTACTTC.

This clonotype occurred many times. This rearrangement joins TRBV28 to TRBJ2-7; D is unresolved. Germline CDR1 MDHEN, CDR2 SYDVKM. The CDR3 length is 13 residues. Between the trimmed V and J ends, which lost 6 bases and 4 bases, there was a span of 13 bases. The DNA for the CDR3 is TGTGCCAGCAGCCCGGCCAGTTGGTACGAGCAGTACTTC. Protein: CASSPASWYEQYF. Full variable domain (rest looked up from reference TRBV28 and TRBJ2-7): DVKVTQSSRYLVKRTGEKVFLECVQDMDHENMFWYRQDPGLGLRLIYFSYDVKMKEKGDIPEGYSVSREKKERFSLILESASTNQTSMYLCASSPASWYEQYFGPGTRLTVT.